One and the same sample provided the 16 T cell receptor beta chains below, sequenced in a study of a mutant IDH1 vaccine in newly diagnosed glioma. Data came from immunoSEQ multiplex PCR; TCRdb stores just in-frame clones and leaves some out. The sample shows under 90,000 clones, about four fifths of them seen only once. The time point is: baseline, week 1 (first vaccination visit). This sample's treatment: pre-vaccination baseline after standard-of-care therapy. The sample here was PBMCs, taken from a glioma patient treated with radiotherapy, temozolomide or both. These receptors were collected from a man in his fifties with glioma.

V usage is TRBV30 and J usage is TRBJ2-6; D call uncertain. The CDR3 consists of 14 residues. Germline values: CDR1 GTSNPN, CDR2 SVGIG (reference sequence). V lost 2 bases, J lost 4 bases, and 9 bases lay in between. The DNA of the CDR3 is TGTGCCTGGAGTAGCGCGAGCGGGGCCAACGTCCTGACTTTC. Its protein is CAWSSASGANVLTF. Filled out from reference TRBV30 and TRBJ2-6, the complete variable domain reads SQTIHQWPATLVQPVGSPLSLECTVEGTSNPNLYWYRQAAGRGLQLLFYSVGIGQISSEVPQNLSASRPQDRQFILSSKKLLLSDSGFYLCAWSSASGANVLTFGAGSRLTVL.

This sequence joins TRBV2 and TRBJ1-2; the D gene is possibly TRBD1 (5 bases). V lost 4 bases, J lost 4 bases, and 10 bases lay in between. The CDR3 totals 13 residues. The V gene's germline CDR1 is SNHLY and CDR2 FYNNEI. In DNA form, the CDR3 reads TGTGCCAGCAGTGTACAGGTCCCCTATGGCTACACCTTC. The encoded protein is CASSVQVPYGYTF.

The V gene is TRBV30, the J gene TRBJ2-7; D is possibly TRBD1 (6 bases). V lost 7 bases to trimming and J lost 2 bases, with 15 bases between them. The CDR3 consists of 13 residues. Germline V gene lookup returns CDR1 GTSNPN and CDR2 SVGIG (reference sequence). The CDR3 nucleotides read TGTGCCTCCTCGGGACACGGAGCCTACGAGCAGTACTTC. Translation: CASSGHGAYEQYF.

The rearrangement joins TRBV18 to TRBJ1-5; D ambiguous. In germline, CDR1 is KGHSH, CDR2 LQKENI. The V end was cut by 3 bases, the J end by 12 bases, with 12 bases between. The CDR3 extends over 12 amino acids. CDR3 region: CASSPGTRIQHF. The CDR3 DNA is TGTGCCAGCTCACCGGGTACACGAATCCAGCATTTT.

This clone was detected a few times. This chain connects TRBV2 to TRBJ1-6, with D possibly TRBD1 on 5 matching bases. CDR1 is SNHLY, CDR2 FYNNEI, per germline. V was trimmed by 8 bases and J by 8 bases, leaving 13 bases between them. CDR3 size: 13 residues. The DNA of the CDR3 is TGTGCCAGCCTCCCCGCGGGGGATTCACCCCTCCACTTT. This translates into CASLPAGDSPLHF.

The J gene is TRBJ2-5, the V gene TRBV6-1; no clear D. Per the germline V gene, CDR1 is MNHNS and CDR2 is SASEGT. V lost 7 bases, J lost 9 bases, and 18 bases lay in between. CDR3 length: 13 residues. CDR3 sequence: CASTQTTRTSQYF. CDR3 in DNA: TGTGCCAGCACTCAGACAACCCGTACGTCCCAGTACTTC.

CDR3 residues: CASSDEGGGQPQHF. Here the CDR3 DNA reads TGCGCCAGCAGCGACGAAGGGGGCGGGCAGCCCCAGCATTTT. This sequence joins TRBV5-1 and TRBJ1-5, with 7 bases matching TRBD1. There are 14 residues in the CDR3. The germline CDR1 and CDR2 sequences are SGHRS and YFSETQ. V gave up 4 bases and J gave up 7 bases; unmatched junction bases: 8.

The V and J genes are TRBV7-9 and TRBJ1-3; 7 nucleotides agree with TRBD1. J was trimmed by 2 bases and V by 5 bases; bases with no gene match: 3. The germline V gene encodes CDR1 SEHNR and CDR2 FQNEAQ (reference sequence). This CDR3 region has 14 residues. This CDR3 is CASSDDRAGNTIYF. The CDR3 DNA is TGTGCCAGCAGCGACGACAGGGCTGGAAACACCATATATTTT.

J is TRBJ2-3 and V is TRBV6-5; 7 bases fit TRBD1. Germline V gives CDR1 MNHEY, CDR2 SVGAGI. The CDR3 totals 12 residues. V lost 7 bases and J lost 3; bases outside the gene matches: 1. CDR3 in DNA: TGTGCCAGCAAGACAGGGACAGATACGCAGTATTTT. Its translation is CASKTGTDTQYF.

J is TRBJ2-5 and V is TRBV30; 10 bases align to TRBD1. Germline loops: CDR1 GTSNPN, CDR2 SVGIG (reference sequence). The CDR3 runs to 14 residues. The ends lost 5 bases at V and 2 bases at J; junction bases unmatched: 5. The CDR3 coding sequence is TGTGCCTGGGTGGGACAGGGGCAACAAGAGACCCAGTACTTC. Protein: CAWVGQGQQETQYF.

V gene TRBV10-3 combines with J gene TRBJ1-1; D gene uncertain. The CDR3 runs 14 residues. Germline V gene sequence: CDR1 ENHRY, CDR2 SYGVKD. Trimming cost V 7 bases and J 0 bases, with 12 bases left between them. CDR3 amino acids: CAIKPRAMNTEAFF. DNA of the CDR3: TGTGCCATCAAGCCGCGGGCTATGAACACTGAAGCTTTCTTT.

The chain links TRBV10-1 to TRBJ1-5; D is possibly TRBD1 (5 bases). V lost 4 bases to trimming and J lost 8 bases, with 12 bases between them. Germline V gives CDR1 WNHNN, CDR2 SYGVQD (reference sequence). The CDR3 totals 13 residues. CDR3 nucleotides: TGCGCCAGCAGTGGAAACTTGGGGGAGCCCCAGCATTTT. Translated, it gives CASSGNLGEPQHF.

J is TRBJ1-4 and V is TRBV2; 8 bases align to TRBD1. CDR1 SNHLY and CDR2 FYNNEI come from the germline V gene. V was pared by 4 bases and J by 7 bases, with 8 bases of the junction left unmatched. There are 15 residues in the CDR3. The CDR3 protein is CASSAQDRVGEKLFF. The CDR3 bases are TGTGCCAGCAGTGCTCAGGACAGGGTGGGTGAAAAACTGTTTTTT.

V usage is TRBV19 and J usage is TRBJ2-1; 13 bases are a match to TRBD2. J lost 9 bases, V lost 5 bases, and 10 bases had no gene match. Germline CDR1 LNHDA, CDR2 SQIVND (reference sequence). This CDR3 has 16 residues. The CDR3 region is CASSPPGLAGIREQFF. The DNA for the CDR3 is TGTGCCAGTAGTCCCCCGGGACTAGCGGGGATACGTGAGCAGTTCTTC.

V usage is TRBV6-4 and J usage is TRBJ2-1; no reliable D call. The CDR3 sequence is 15 residues long. Trimming took 5 bases from V and 4 from J, leaving 15 bases between them. Germline CDR1 and CDR2: MRHNA and SNTAGT. Here the CDR3 DNA reads TGTGCCAGCAGTCGTGAGTCAGCTGGTTACAATGAGCAGTTCTTC. As protein: CASSRESAGYNEQFF.

V gene TRBV7-3 combines with J gene TRBJ2-5; 9 nucleotides align to TRBD2. Trimming took 1 base from V and 13 from J; bases not matched to a gene: 7. Germline values: CDR1 SGHTA, CDR2 FQGTGA. The CDR3 contains 13 residues. The CDR3 sequence is CASSLNLAGSRYF. For the CDR3, the DNA is TGTGCCAGCAGCTTAAACCTAGCGGGGTCCAGGTACTTC. Using reference TRBV7-3 and TRBJ2-5 for the parts outside the CDR3, the full variable domain is GAGVSQTPSNKVTEKGKYVELRCDPISGHTALYWYRQSLGQGPEFLIYFQGTGAADDSGLPNDRFFAVRPEGSVSTLKIQRTERGDSAVYLCASSLNLAGSRYFGPGTRLLVL.